These T cell receptor beta chains were read from a single sample in a study of blood T cell repertoires in COVID-19. Generated by immunoSEQ multiplex PCR, the TCRdb table keeps only in-frame clones and is missing some. Among some 41,000 clones listed, about four fifths were seen once. Input material: peripheral blood. The receptors stem from an older woman with acute or convalescent COVID-19. CDR3s include the opening cysteine and the closing phenylalanine or tryptophan. Fields, in order: V gene, J gene, CDR3 protein.

v_call: TRBV9
j_call: TRBJ1-2
cdr3_aa: CASSPGSYGYTF

v_call: TRBV25-1
j_call: TRBJ2-5
cdr3_aa: CASSDQRDRGFETQYF

v_call: TRBV11-2
j_call: TRBJ1-2
cdr3_aa: CASSIQGTVGYTF

v_call: TRBV5-4
j_call: TRBJ1-2
cdr3_aa: CASSYPGGNYGYTF

v_call: TRBV27
j_call: TRBJ2-7
cdr3_aa: CASSNPLDRLTF

v_call: TRBV11-3
j_call: TRBJ1-2
cdr3_aa: CASSLGVWEQGWHGYTF

v_call: TRBV28
j_call: TRBJ2-7
cdr3_aa: CASRSGHSYEQYF

v_call: TRBV28
j_call: TRBJ2-3
cdr3_aa: CASSSQGAGEADTQYF

v_call: TRBV7-2
j_call: TRBJ1-3
cdr3_aa: CASSFLSGGGGNTIYF

v_call: TRBV3-1/TRBV3-2
j_call: TRBJ2-1
cdr3_aa: CASSQVAGRDAYNEQFF

v_call: TRBV19
j_call: TRBJ1-6
cdr3_aa: CASNQRDRTSPLHF

v_call: TRBV2
j_call: TRBJ2-2
cdr3_aa: CASRGRRQGAGELFF

v_call: TRBV7-3
j_call: TRBJ2-2
cdr3_aa: CASSSSTGPPFF

v_call: TRBV28
j_call: TRBJ1-5
cdr3_aa: CASSFFGQDSNQPQHF

v_call: TRBV7-9
j_call: TRBJ1-4
cdr3_aa: CASSLAGQINEKLFF

v_call: TRBV10-2
j_call: TRBJ2-7
cdr3_aa: CASSAPLVGRVYEQYF

v_call: TRBV9
j_call: TRBJ2-7
cdr3_aa: CASSVGQGAYEQYF